These T cell receptor beta chains were read from a single sample in a study of beta chain features in type 1 diabetes. Clones were sequenced by immunoSEQ multiplex PCR, and TCRdb holds only the in-frame ones, with some missing. Here the sample spans over 500,000 clones, 15% to 17% being singletons. What was sequenced was naive CD4+ T cells from blood. These receptors were taken from a man aged 18 to 30 in good health. Both conserved end residues are part of each CDR3. Fields, in order: clone size, J gene, D gene, V gene, CDR3 protein, CDR3 DNA. The D gene is left open where the match is weak. Not every row has a clone size; where given, it reads once, few, many or a size class.

>NA|TRBJ1-1|NA|TRBV18
CASSPGISGTEAFF
TGTGCCAGCTCACCGGGGATCTCGGGCACTGAAGCTTTCTTT
>few|TRBJ1-2|NA|TRBV5-4
CASSLVVAGNYGYTF
TGTGCCAGCAGCTTGGTTGTAGCAGGGAACTATGGCTACACCTTC
>few|TRBJ1-5|NA|TRBV5-6
CASSQTGGNQPQHF
TGTGCCAGCAGCCAGACAGGAGGCAATCAGCCCCAGCATTTT
>few|TRBJ2-1|NA|TRBV6-6
CATSTSLQFF
TGTGCCACCTCGACTAGTTTGCAGTTCTTC
>NA|TRBJ2-3|TRBD2|TRBV9
CASSVSGGPADTQYF
TGTGCCAGCAGCGTATCGGGAGGGCCGGCAGATACGCAGTATTTT
>few|TRBJ1-5|NA|TRBV18
CASSQNREANQPQHF
TGTGCCAGCTCGCAGAACAGGGAGGCGAATCAGCCCCAGCATTTT
>NA|TRBJ1-2|NA|TRBV5-8
CASTKRQSHYGYTF
TGTGCCAGCACCAAAAGACAGTCGCACTATGGCTACACCTTC
>NA|TRBJ2-2|NA|TRBV4-3
CASSQEALANTGELFF
TGCGCCAGCAGCCAAGAAGCCCTAGCGAACACCGGGGAGCTGTTTTTT
>few|TRBJ1-4|NA|TRBV4-3
CASSQAEGPLNEKLFF
TGCGCCAGCAGCCAAGCGGAGGGACCGTTAAATGAAAAACTGTTTTTT
>NA|TRBJ2-1|TRBD1|TRBV6-4
CASSDSGQAYNEQFF
TGTGCCAGCAGTGATTCAGGACAGGCCTACAATGAGCAGTTCTTC
>NA|TRBJ1-5|NA|TRBV9
CASSMGGNYDQPQHF
TGTGCCAGCAGCATGGGAGGGAATTATGATCAGCCCCAGCATTTT
>NA|TRBJ2-5|NA|TRBV11-1
CASSRDIQETQYF
TGTGCCAGCAGCCGGGATATACAAGAGACCCAGTACTTC
>few|TRBJ2-7|TRBD2|TRBV5-1
CASRASGSYYEQYF
TGCGCCAGCCGTGCTAGCGGGAGTTACTACGAGCAGTACTTC
>few|TRBJ2-7|TRBD2|TRBV27
CASRSSGRASDEQYF
TGTGCCAGCAGGTCTAGCGGGAGGGCCTCCGACGAGCAGTACTTC
>NA|TRBJ2-5|NA|TRBV25-1
CASSEQGGSQATQYF
TGTGCCAGCAGTGAGCAGGGGGGGTCGCAAGCGACCCAGTACTTC
>NA|TRBJ2-2|NA|TRBV9
CASSVGGINTGELFF
TGTGCCAGCAGCGTCGGGGGAATCAACACCGGGGAGCTGTTTTTT
>few|TRBJ2-6|TRBD2|TRBV7-2
CASSIRSGAGTGANVLTF
TGTGCCAGCAGCATTAGAAGCGGGGCCGGGACTGGGGCCAACGTCCTGACTTTC
>NA|TRBJ2-7|NA|TRBV6-6
CASTSRLSYEQYF
TGTGCCAGCACTAGCAGACTTTCCTACGAGCAGTACTTC
>NA|TRBJ1-5|NA|TRBV19
CASSIGGNQPQHF
TGTGCCAGTAGTATAGGGGGTAATCAGCCCCAGCATTTT
>few|TRBJ2-7|NA|TRBV11-2
CASSLPGGQSYEQYF
TGTGCCAGCAGCCTACCCGGGGGGCAGTCCTACGAGCAGTACTTC
>NA|TRBJ2-5|NA|TRBV7-7
CASSLNMDPQETQYF
TGTGCTAGCAGCTTAAACATGGATCCTCAGGAGACCCAGTACTTC
>few|TRBJ2-5|NA|TRBV9
CASSVGPGVQETQYF
TGTGCCAGCAGCGTAGGTCCCGGAGTCCAAGAGACCCAGTACTTC